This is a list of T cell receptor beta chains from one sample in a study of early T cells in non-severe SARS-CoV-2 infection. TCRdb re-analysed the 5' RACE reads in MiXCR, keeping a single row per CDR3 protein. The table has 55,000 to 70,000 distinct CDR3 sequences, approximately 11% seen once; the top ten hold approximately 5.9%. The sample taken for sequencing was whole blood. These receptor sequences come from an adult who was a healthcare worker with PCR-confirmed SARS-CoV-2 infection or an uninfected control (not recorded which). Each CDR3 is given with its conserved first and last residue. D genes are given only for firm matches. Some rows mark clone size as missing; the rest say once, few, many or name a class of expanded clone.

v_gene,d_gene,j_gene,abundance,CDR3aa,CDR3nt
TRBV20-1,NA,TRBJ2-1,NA,CSAGYRAYNEQFF,TGCAGTGCTGGCTACAGAGCCTACAATGAGCAGTTCTTC
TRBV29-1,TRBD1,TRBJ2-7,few,CSVPGTGASYEQYF,TGCAGCGTTCCCGGGACAGGGGCCTCCTACGAGCAGTACTTC
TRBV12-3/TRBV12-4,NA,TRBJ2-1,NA,CASSLAGGIGNEQFF,TGTGCCAGCAGTTTAGCCGGCGGGATTGGCAATGAGCAGTTCTTC
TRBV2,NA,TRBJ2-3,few,CASSVHEDTQYF,TGTGCCAGCAGCGTTCATGAAGATACGCAGTATTTT
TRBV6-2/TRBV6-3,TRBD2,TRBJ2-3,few,CASRREILEDTQYF,TGTGCCAGCAGGCGGGAGATCCTGGAAGATACGCAGTATTTT
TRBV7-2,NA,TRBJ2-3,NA,CASSLAGGWRVYF,TGTGCCAGCAGCTTAGCGGGAGGTTGGAGGGTGTATTTT
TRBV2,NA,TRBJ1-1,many,CASSEARGATEAFF,TGTGCCAGCAGTGAAGCGCGCGGGGCCACTGAAGCTTTCTTT
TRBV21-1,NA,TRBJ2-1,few,CASSKGWGGMKTQYNEQFF,TGTGCCAGCAGCAAAGGCTGGGGCGGAATGAAGACTCAATACAATGAGCAGTTCTTC
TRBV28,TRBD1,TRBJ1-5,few,CASSFWDRVGQPQHF,TGTGCCAGCAGTTTTTGGGACAGGGTCGGTCAGCCCCAGCATTTT
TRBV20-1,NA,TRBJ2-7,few,CSARGPHYEQYF,TGCAGTGCCCGCGGACCTCACTACGAGCAGTACTTC
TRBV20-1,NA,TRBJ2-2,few,CSARDGARGELFF,TGCAGTGCTAGAGATGGGGCGCGAGGGGAGCTGTTTTTT
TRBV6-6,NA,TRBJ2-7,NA,CASTRLVLYEQYF,TGTGCCAGCACCAGGCTAGTTCTCTACGAGCAGTACTTC
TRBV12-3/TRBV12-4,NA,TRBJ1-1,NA,CASSLRRQGSTEAFF,TGTGCCAGCAGTTTGAGGCGGCAGGGAAGCACTGAAGCTTTCTTT
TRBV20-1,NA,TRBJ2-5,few,CSGGQQETQYF,TGCAGCGGAGGACAGCAAGAGACCCAGTACTTC